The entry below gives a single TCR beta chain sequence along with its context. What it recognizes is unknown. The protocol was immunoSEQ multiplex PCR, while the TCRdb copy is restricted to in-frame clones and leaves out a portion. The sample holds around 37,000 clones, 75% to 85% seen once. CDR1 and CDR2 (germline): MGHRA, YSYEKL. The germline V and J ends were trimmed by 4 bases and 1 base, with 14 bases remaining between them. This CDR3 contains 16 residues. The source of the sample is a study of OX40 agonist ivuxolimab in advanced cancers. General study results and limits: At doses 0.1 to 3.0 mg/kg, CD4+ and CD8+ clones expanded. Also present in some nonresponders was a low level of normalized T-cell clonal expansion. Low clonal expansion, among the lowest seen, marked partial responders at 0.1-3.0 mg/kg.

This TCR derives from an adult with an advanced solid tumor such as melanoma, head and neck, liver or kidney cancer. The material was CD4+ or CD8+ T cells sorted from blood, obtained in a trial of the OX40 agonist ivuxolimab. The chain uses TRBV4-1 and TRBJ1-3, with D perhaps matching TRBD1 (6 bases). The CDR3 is CASSLQTGTSGNTIYF. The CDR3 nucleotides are TGCGCCAGCAGCCTCCAGACAGGAACGTCTGGAAACACCATATATTTT.